This TCR beta chain was documented in a study of blood T cell repertoires in COVID-19. Study-level background: Collection of acute and convalescent COVID-19 samples took place in the United States, Italy and Spain. The cDNA or gDNA used as material had been derived from T cells, B-cell-depleted T cells, or PBMCs.

This clone is a singleton in its sample. Original processing methods: Scientists estimated how many nucleated cells there were by amplifying reference gene primers. Sequencing used immunoSEQ multiplex PCR; TCRdb keeps in-frame clones, though not all of them. V, J and clone size derive from that table, while D and trimming were established from the DNA sequence. The table includes 150,000 to 200,000 clones, approximately 80% detected once. The specimen was peripheral blood. This sequence was found in an elderly woman with acute or convalescent COVID-19.

In DNA form, the CDR3 reads TGTGCCAGCGCACTAGCCCCACGGGGTGAGCAGTTCTTC. It specifies CASALAPRGEQFF. The chain recombines TRBV2 with TRBJ2-1; tentative D call: TRBD2 (6 bases). This CDR3 has 13 amino acids. Trimming cost V 8 bases and J 9 bases, with 17 bases left between them. CDR1 SNHLY and CDR2 FYNNEI come from the germline V gene.